In this sample, the clone carrying this TCR beta chain turned up a few times. This entry is derived from a study of CD8+CD57+ T cells in acquired aplastic anemia. About the research overall: Across the sorted CD4+ and CD8+ cells, DNA amounts averaged about 3.1 ug.

V lost 5 bases and J lost 1, with 14 bases in between. The CDR3 spans 15 residues. Germline-derived CDR1 and CDR2 are PRHDT and FYEKMQ (reference sequence). Genomic DNA, the template, was used for profiling of the TCR beta VDJ and CDR3. TCRdb redid the calling of the reads with MiXCR, one entry per CDR3 protein. The sample lists some 240,000 distinct CDR3 sequences; 34% were seen once. Sequencing used sorted CD4+, CD8+, or CD8+CD57+ T cells (not recorded which) from PBMCs. The V gene is TRBV13, the J gene TRBJ1-2, with a possible D match to TRBD1 (6 bases). This TCR was recovered from a human donor in good health, serving as a control. CDR3 sequence: CASSKTLRGNYGYTF. The CDR3 coding sequence is TGTGCCAGCAGCAAAACCCTCAGGGGTAACTATGGCTACACCTTC. Drawing the rest from reference TRBV13 and TRBJ1-2, the complete variable domain is AAGVIQSPRHLIKEKRETATLKCYPIPRHDTVYWYQQGPGQDPQFLISFYEKMQSDKGSIPDRFSAQQFSDYHSELNMSSLELGDSALYFCASSKTLRGNYGYTFGSGTRLTVV.